The rows below give T cell receptor beta chains drawn from one sample of a study of technical replicates of blood from a few donors. Assay used: immunoSEQ multiplex PCR; TCRdb lists only in-frame clones, some missing. Of more than 65,000 clones detected, roughly four fifths appear once; the ten largest clones hold roughly 3.9%. Sequenced material: PBMCs. The source of these receptors is a human donor in good health. Some clones in this sample may be carry-over from other donors' samples. Each CDR3 is given with its conserved first and last residue.

CDR3 length: 15; V gene: TRBV5-4; J gene: TRBJ2-5; CDR3 protein: CASRGRDTKEETQYF
CDR3 length: 15; V gene: TRBV5-1; J gene: TRBJ2-1; CDR3 protein: CASSLRGSSYNEQFF
CDR3 length: 13; V gene: TRBV14; J gene: TRBJ1-2; CDR3 protein: CASSQVVSVGYTF
CDR3 length: 12; V gene: TRBV29-1; J gene: TRBJ1-1; CDR3 protein: CSVVPGGTEAFF
CDR3 length: 15; V gene: TRBV7-9; J gene: TRBJ1-3; CDR3 protein: CASSRDRGLGNTIYF
CDR3 length: 16; V gene: TRBV13; J gene: TRBJ2-3; CDR3 protein: CASSLLGRASTDTQYF
CDR3 length: 13; V gene: TRBV5-5; J gene: TRBJ1-2; CDR3 protein: CASSLTEKYGYTF
CDR3 length: 14; V gene: TRBV5-4; J gene: TRBJ2-5; CDR3 protein: CASSLGTSGETQYF
CDR3 length: 14; V gene: TRBV2; J gene: TRBJ2-5; CDR3 protein: CASSSGTGIETQYF
CDR3 length: 14; V gene: TRBV27; J gene: TRBJ2-3; CDR3 protein: CASRQGVGTDTQYF
CDR3 length: 13; V gene: TRBV19; J gene: TRBJ1-1; CDR3 protein: CASSNQGITEAFF
CDR3 length: 14; V gene: TRBV5-1; J gene: TRBJ2-3; CDR3 protein: CASRVTGVGDTQYF
CDR3 length: 14; V gene: TRBV29-1; J gene: TRBJ2-6; CDR3 protein: CSTLAGAGANVLTF
CDR3 length: 14; V gene: TRBV9; J gene: TRBJ1-1; CDR3 protein: CASSVTGTNTEAFF
CDR3 length: 15; V gene: TRBV2; J gene: TRBJ2-2; CDR3 protein: CASSKSGGYTGELFF
CDR3 length: 16; V gene: TRBV6-1; J gene: TRBJ2-7; CDR3 protein: CASSEMAGGYSYEQYF
CDR3 length: 15; V gene: TRBV4-2; J gene: TRBJ2-1; CDR3 protein: CASGTGGPSYNEQFF
CDR3 length: 14; V gene: TRBV29-1; J gene: TRBJ2-7; CDR3 protein: CSVWTSGDVYEQYF
CDR3 length: 15; V gene: TRBV7-9; J gene: TRBJ1-1; CDR3 protein: CASSASGLMNTEAFF
CDR3 length: 16; V gene: TRBV4-3; J gene: TRBJ2-3; CDR3 protein: CASRQGTSGNRDTQYF
CDR3 length: 13; V gene: TRBV14; J gene: TRBJ2-3; CDR3 protein: CASSQGGSDTQYF
CDR3 length: 14; V gene: TRBV9; J gene: TRBJ2-7; CDR3 protein: CASSPGAEPYEQYF
CDR3 length: 15; V gene: TRBV7-8; J gene: TRBJ1-6; CDR3 protein: CASSLALGQHSPLHF
CDR3 length: 14; V gene: TRBV14; J gene: TRBJ2-7; CDR3 protein: CASSQATGGYEQYF
CDR3 length: 14; V gene: TRBV29-1; J gene: TRBJ2-1; CDR3 protein: CSVDLRGRANEQFF
CDR3 length: 17; V gene: TRBV5-1; J gene: TRBJ2-2; CDR3 protein: CASSLAVTGGNTGELFF
CDR3 length: 17; V gene: TRBV5-4; J gene: TRBJ1-4; CDR3 protein: CASSTGQGLGTNEKLFF
CDR3 length: 13; V gene: TRBV5-1; J gene: TRBJ2-1; CDR3 protein: CASSLGGLNEQFF
CDR3 length: 14; V gene: TRBV6-5; J gene: TRBJ2-1; CDR3 protein: CASRSDRGGNEQFF
CDR3 length: 15; V gene: TRBV5-1; J gene: TRBJ2-2; CDR3 protein: CASSASGTRAGELFF
CDR3 length: 13; V gene: TRBV13; J gene: TRBJ1-1; CDR3 protein: CASSSGSRGEAFF
CDR3 length: 15; V gene: TRBV4-3; J gene: TRBJ1-2; CDR3 protein: CASSQDGGRGYGYTF
CDR3 length: 14; V gene: TRBV6-1; J gene: TRBJ1-5; CDR3 protein: CASMGGGKVQPQHF
CDR3 length: 14; V gene: TRBV2; J gene: TRBJ2-2; CDR3 protein: CASSELLGTGELFF
CDR3 length: 17; V gene: TRBV7-2; J gene: TRBJ1-2; CDR3 protein: CASSFLEYLDLRGQYTF
CDR3 length: 13; V gene: TRBV19; J gene: TRBJ2-7; CDR3 protein: CASSIGQIYEQYF
CDR3 length: 16; V gene: TRBV5-6; J gene: TRBJ2-1; CDR3 protein: CASSIGLAVPYNEQFF
CDR3 length: 16; V gene: TRBV7-6; J gene: TRBJ2-1; CDR3 protein: CASSLAQAASYNEQFF
CDR3 length: 15; V gene: TRBV9; J gene: TRBJ1-3; CDR3 protein: CASSTEGAGGNTIYF
CDR3 length: 15; V gene: TRBV7-2; J gene: TRBJ2-7; CDR3 protein: CASSLEDFFSYEQYF
CDR3 length: 13; V gene: TRBV19; J gene: TRBJ2-3; CDR3 protein: CASRTGSTDTQYF
CDR3 length: 13; V gene: TRBV18; J gene: TRBJ1-1; CDR3 protein: CASSLQANTEAFF
CDR3 length: 12; V gene: TRBV10-2; J gene: TRBJ2-1; CDR3 protein: CASSEVANEQFF
CDR3 length: 15; V gene: TRBV5-1; J gene: TRBJ2-7; CDR3 protein: CASSSLAGGSYEQYF
CDR3 length: 18; V gene: TRBV5-1; J gene: TRBJ2-5; CDR3 protein: CASSPLGLAGLFQETQYF
CDR3 length: 16; V gene: TRBV7-9; J gene: TRBJ2-3; CDR3 protein: CASSWGTGISTDTQYF
CDR3 length: 16; V gene: TRBV11-2; J gene: TRBJ2-5; CDR3 protein: CASSLMGSGPQETQYF
CDR3 length: 16; V gene: TRBV18; J gene: TRBJ2-7; CDR3 protein: CASSPDLGTSGYEQYF
CDR3 length: 15; V gene: TRBV18; J gene: TRBJ2-7; CDR3 protein: CASSEIAGRPYEQYF
CDR3 length: 14; V gene: TRBV6-1; J gene: TRBJ2-3; CDR3 protein: CASSRTRTADTQYF
CDR3 length: 15; V gene: TRBV7-9; J gene: TRBJ1-1; CDR3 protein: CASSLDDRRNTEAFF
CDR3 length: 13; V gene: TRBV6-5; J gene: TRBJ2-1; CDR3 protein: CASTADRGYEQFF
CDR3 length: 15; V gene: TRBV6-5; J gene: TRBJ2-1; CDR3 protein: CASSFTSGGAHEQFF
CDR3 length: 14; V gene: TRBV7-7; J gene: TRBJ2-5; CDR3 protein: CASSLGGQQETQYF
CDR3 length: 14; V gene: TRBV7-9; J gene: TRBJ1-4; CDR3 protein: CASSLVQNNEKLFF
CDR3 length: 16; V gene: TRBV5-1; J gene: TRBJ2-3; CDR3 protein: CASSPYPGTGTDTQYF
CDR3 length: 15; V gene: TRBV5-5; J gene: TRBJ2-7; CDR3 protein: CASSFPTSGTYEQYF